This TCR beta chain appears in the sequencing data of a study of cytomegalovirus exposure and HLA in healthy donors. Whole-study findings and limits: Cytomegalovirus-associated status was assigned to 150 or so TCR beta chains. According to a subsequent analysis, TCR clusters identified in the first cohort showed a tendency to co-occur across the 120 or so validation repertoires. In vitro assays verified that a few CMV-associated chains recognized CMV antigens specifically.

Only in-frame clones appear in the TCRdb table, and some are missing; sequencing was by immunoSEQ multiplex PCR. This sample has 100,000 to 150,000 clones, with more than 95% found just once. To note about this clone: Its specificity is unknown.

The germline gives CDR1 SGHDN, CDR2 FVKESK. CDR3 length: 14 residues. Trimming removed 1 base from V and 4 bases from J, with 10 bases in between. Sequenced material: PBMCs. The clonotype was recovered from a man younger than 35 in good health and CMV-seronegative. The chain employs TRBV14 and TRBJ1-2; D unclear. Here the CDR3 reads CASSQVGGRYGYTF. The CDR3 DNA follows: TGTGCCAGCAGCCAAGTGGGAGGGCGCTATGGCTACACCTTC.